Listed here is a single TCR beta chain. Sequencing used immunoSEQ multiplex PCR; TCRdb keeps in-frame clones, though not all of them. In the table there are roughly 2.2 million clones, roughly 93% of which are singletons. The source of the sample is a study of shared clonotypes between healthy human individuals. Between the trimmed V and J ends, which lost 7 bases and 0 bases, there was a span of 15 bases. Germline CDR1 and CDR2: SQVTM and ANQGSEA. This CDR3 region has 14 residues. V and J are TRBV29-1 and TRBJ1-1; tentative D call: TRBD1 (5 bases). The sample consisted of naive CD4+ T cells from PBMCs. As to subset: CD45RA+ positively selected. The TCR comes from a young man in good health. Some clones in this sample may be carry-over from other donors' samples. CDR3: CSASPQGLNTEAFF. In nucleotides, the CDR3 is TGCAGCGCCAGCCCCCAGGGCCTGAACACTGAAGCTTTCTTT.